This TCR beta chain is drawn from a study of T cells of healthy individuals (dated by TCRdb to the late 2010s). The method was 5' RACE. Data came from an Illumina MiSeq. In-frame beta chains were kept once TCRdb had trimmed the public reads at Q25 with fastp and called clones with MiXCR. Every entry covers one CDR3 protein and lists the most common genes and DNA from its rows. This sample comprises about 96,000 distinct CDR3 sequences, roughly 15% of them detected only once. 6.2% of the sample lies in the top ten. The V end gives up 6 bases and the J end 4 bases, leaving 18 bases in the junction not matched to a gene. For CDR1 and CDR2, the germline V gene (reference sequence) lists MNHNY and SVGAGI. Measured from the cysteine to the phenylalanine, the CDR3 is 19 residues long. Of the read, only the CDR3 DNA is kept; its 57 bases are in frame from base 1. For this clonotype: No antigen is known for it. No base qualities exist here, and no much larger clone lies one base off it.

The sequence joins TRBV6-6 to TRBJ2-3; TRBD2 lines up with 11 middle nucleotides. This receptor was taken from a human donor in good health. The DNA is TGTGCCAGCAGCCCATGGCCGTCACTACTAGCGGGAGTTTCAGATACGCAGTATTTT. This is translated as CASSPWPSLLAGVSDTQYF.